The present entry profiles one T cell receptor beta chain with its context. Its antigen is currently unknown. This sample is part of a study of chemoradiotherapy in HPV16-positive cancers. Study in general: Candidate HPV-specific T-cell clones and common TCR motifs came from functional assays in two HPV16-positive patients.

Produced via immunoSEQ multiplex PCR; TCRdb's table is partial and in-frame only. The sample holds about 2,000 clones, 73% seen once. The study's findings and limits: Candidate HPV-specific clones and E7-related TCR motifs grew in tumor during treatment.

Germline-derived CDR1 and CDR2 are SGHTA and FQGNSA. V gave up 1 base and J gave up 3 bases, with 9 bases separating them. The CDR3 runs 14 residues. This clonotype was obtained from a human donor with HPV-associated anogenital cancer. The V gene is TRBV7-2, the J gene TRBJ1-1; D gene ambiguous. This specimen was collected from a patient who underwent chemoradiotherapy. The CDR3: CASSLDWQDTEAFF. The CDR3 DNA reads as TGTGCCAGCAGCTTAGACTGGCAGGACACTGAAGCTTTCTTT.